This T cell receptor beta chain was observed in a study of PD-L1 blockade in urothelial cancer. Study-wide context: It was at some point between 2013 and 2015 that patients started atezolizumab at 1,200 mg intravenously every 3 weeks. Male patients with bladder-origin urothelial cancer numbered about nine tenths of the roughly 29.

CDR1 and CDR2 from the germline V gene are SGHDT and YYEEEE. Trimming at V came to 0 bases and at J to 7 bases, leaving 3 bases not matched to a gene. This CDR3 region has 14 residues. As concerns this clone: The antigen remains undetermined.

General study findings and limits: Below-median pretreatment blood TCR clonality was associated with improved progression-free and overall survival.

As to time point: pretreatment peripheral blood. Samples spanned pretreatment and treatment, with 1 to 8 time points per patient. TCRdb's table, derived via immunoSEQ multiplex PCR, lists solely in-frame clones and lacks some. Counted here are about 130,000 clones, 65% to 85% occurring once; the ten biggest clones make up roughly 2.9%. The receptor was isolated from a man in his fifties or sixties with urothelial cancer. The chain is built from TRBV5-6 and TRBJ2-2, with TRBD1 matching 7 bases. The input for sequencing was PBMCs, taken around atezolizumab (anti-PD-L1) treatment. This CDR3 is CASSLVQGIGELFF. CDR3 in DNA: TGTGCCAGCAGCTTGGTACAGGGGATCGGGGAGCTGTTTTTT. Full variable domain (remainder filled in from reference TRBV5-6 and TRBJ2-2): DAGVTQSPTHLIKTRGQQVTLRCSPKSGHDTVSWYQQALGQGPQFIFQYYEEEERQRGNFPDRFSGHQFPNYSSELNVNALLLGDSALYLCASSLVQGIGELFFGEGSRLTVL.